These 5 T cell receptor beta chains originate from one sample sequenced in a study of OX40 agonist ivuxolimab in advanced cancers. The data were produced by immunoSEQ multiplex PCR, yet TCRdb's version contains in-frame clones alone and is incomplete. This sample has about 46,000 clones, with 70% to 90% found just once. The sequencing used CD4+ or CD8+ T cells sorted from blood, collected in a trial of the OX40 agonist ivuxolimab. These receptors came from an adult with an advanced solid tumor such as melanoma, head and neck, liver or kidney cancer.

The genes are TRBV7-2 and TRBJ1-2; a possible D gene is TRBD1 (5 bases). There are 14 residues in the CDR3. CDR1 is SGHTA and CDR2 is FQGNSA in the germline V gene. V lost 1 base, J lost 1 base, and 7 bases lay in between. DNA for the CDR3: TGTGCCAGCAGCTTAGACCAGGGTAACTATGGCTACACCTTC. Protein product: CASSLDQGNYGYTF.

This clone has only a few counts. The chain combines TRBV10-3 with TRBJ2-6, with a possible D match to TRBD1 (8 bases). Per germline, CDR1 ENHRY and CDR2 SYGVKD. The CDR3 has 20 residues. The V end was cut by 8 bases, the J end by 0 bases, with 26 bases between. The CDR3 loop is CAIRASLTGGADSGANVLTF. The CDR3 DNA follows: TGTGCCATCCGAGCGTCGTTAACAGGGGGGGCAGACTCTGGGGCCAACGTCCTGACTTTC.

In its sample, this clone was seen once. The chain uses TRBV29-1 and TRBJ2-7, with TRBD1 identical over 7 bases. Germline CDR1 is SQVTM and CDR2 is ANQGSEA. The V gene end was trimmed by 0 bases and the J gene end by 2 bases; junction bases not matched to a gene: 1. The CDR3 has 13 residues. Here the CDR3 reads CSVEDRGTYEQYF. DNA of the CDR3: TGCAGCGTTGAAGACAGGGGGACCTACGAGCAGTACTTC.

The chain links TRBV9 to TRBJ1-2; 12 bases are shared with TRBD1. CDR1 SGDLS and CDR2 YYNGEE come from the germline V gene. This CDR3 has 16 amino acids. Trimming cost V 3 bases and J 6 bases; bases outside gene matches: 9. CDR3 sequence reads: CASSAGTGGATDGYTF. The CDR3 DNA sequence: TGTGCCAGCAGCGCCGGGACAGGGGGCGCGACGGATGGCTACACCTTC.

This chain uses TRBV27 with TRBJ2-7; D is perhaps TRBD2 (6 bases). Germline-derived CDR1 and CDR2 are MNHEY and SMNVEV (reference sequence). The CDR3 loop spans 14 amino acids. Deletions cut 1 base from V and 3 bases from J, with 10 bases between. In nucleotides, the CDR3 is TGTGCCAGCAGTTTATTAGCGGAACACTACGAGCAGTACTTC. This encodes CASSLLAEHYEQYF.